The next 8 T cell receptor beta chains were all read from a single sample in a study of T cells expressing NK-cell markers. Reanalyzing the 5' RACE reads, TCRdb keeps one entry per CDR3 protein, without DNA. This sample carries about 460,000 distinct CDR3 sequences, with more than 1.4% going to the ten biggest clones. Sequenced input: blood T cells: a sorted CD56 or NKG2C T cell subset, CD4+ or CD8+ T cells, or bulk PBMC T cells (not recorded which). The receptor source for this set is a woman between 45 and 65 years old in good health.

The gene calls are TRBV24-1 and TRBJ2-1; checking the TCRdb D call of TRBD2 is not possible without DNA. Germline V gene sequence: CDR1 KGHDR, CDR2 SFDVKD. This CDR3 has 16 residues. The CDR3 region is CATSDQTSGDYNEQFF.

The chain carries TRBV5-5 and TRBJ2-3. CDR1 and CDR2 from the germline V gene are SGHKS and YYEKEE (reference sequence). The CDR3 contains 14 residues. The CDR3: CASSLEVSTDTQYF.

The chain has TRBV5-4 and TRBJ2-5; checking the TCRdb D call of TRBD1 is not possible without DNA. The CDR3 is 16 amino acids. Germline V gives CDR1 SGHNT, CDR2 YYREEE (reference sequence). The CDR3 loop reads CASSLPAGEGVETQYF.

The chain has TRBV3-1 and TRBJ1-1. The CDR3 length is 14 residues. Germline V gives CDR1 LGHDT, CDR2 YNNKEL (reference sequence). The CDR3 sequence: CASSQETKGTEAFF.

This chain links TRBV6-5 with TRBJ2-1. The CDR3 has 15 amino acids. In germline, CDR1 is MNHEY, CDR2 SVGAGI. The CDR3 sequence is CASSYAREPYNEQFF.

The chain employs TRBV6-5 and TRBJ2-5; TCRdb names TRBD2, which stays unverified in the absence of DNA. Germline V lookup: CDR1 MNHEY, CDR2 SVGAGI. CDR3 size: 14 residues. The CDR3 is CASSYWQERETQYF.

The chain joins TRBV12-3 or TRBV12-4 to TRBJ2-1; the D gene TCRdb calls, TRBD1, cannot be checked with no DNA. The CDR3 is made up of 14 amino acids. CDR3 region: CATRRDIQYNEQFF.

The chain links TRBV20-1 to TRBJ2-3; TCRdb outputs TRBD1, but without DNA this stays unchecked. This CDR3 has 14 amino acids. Per germline, CDR1 DFQATT and CDR2 SNEGSKA (reference sequence). CDR3 protein: CSARGGTGTDTQYF.